This T cell receptor (beta chain) was identified in a study of cytomegalovirus exposure and HLA in healthy donors. About the study: Findings of an earlier analysis included over 95 million unique TCR beta sequences from about 180 million T cells.

In regard to this clone: What it binds is not known.

13 Jbeta primers and 60 Vbeta primers were used for the PCR. Measured with immunoSEQ multiplex PCR; TCRdb has only the in-frame clones, and not every one. In the table there are 40,000 or so clones, approximately 72% of which are singletons. V shed 4 bases, J shed 7 bases, and the junction held 8 bases outside the gene matches. The CDR3 length is 15 residues. The germline V gene encodes CDR1 ENHRY and CDR2 SYGVKD. Study results and limitations: Association of roughly 18,000 TCR beta sequences with HLA alleles was found at 0.05 false discovery rate in a later analysis. Further analysis, carried out later, found HLA-associated TCR beta chains more clonally expanded than equally common other chains. Some V segments (TRBV6-2 and TRBV6-3 among them) were excluded as indistinguishable.

This TCR was recovered from a woman under 40 in good health and CMV-seronegative. Material for sequencing was PBMCs. V and J are TRBV10-3 and TRBJ2-7, with 12 bases fitting TRBD1. The CDR3 reads CAISAPGQGAWEQYF. As DNA, the CDR3 is TGTGCCATCAGTGCCCCGGGACAGGGGGCGTGGGAGCAGTACTTC.